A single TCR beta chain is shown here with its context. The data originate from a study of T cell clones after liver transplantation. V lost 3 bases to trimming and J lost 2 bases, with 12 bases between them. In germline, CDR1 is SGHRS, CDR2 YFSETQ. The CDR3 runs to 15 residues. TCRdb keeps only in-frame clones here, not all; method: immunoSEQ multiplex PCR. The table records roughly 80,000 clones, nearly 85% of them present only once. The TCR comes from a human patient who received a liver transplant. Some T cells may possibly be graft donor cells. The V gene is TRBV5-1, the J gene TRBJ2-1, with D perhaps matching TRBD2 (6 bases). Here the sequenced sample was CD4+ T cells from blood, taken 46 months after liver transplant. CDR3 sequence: CASSSSPGAYNEQFF. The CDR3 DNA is TGCGCCAGCAGCTCCTCCCCGGGGGCCTACAATGAGCAGTTCTTC.